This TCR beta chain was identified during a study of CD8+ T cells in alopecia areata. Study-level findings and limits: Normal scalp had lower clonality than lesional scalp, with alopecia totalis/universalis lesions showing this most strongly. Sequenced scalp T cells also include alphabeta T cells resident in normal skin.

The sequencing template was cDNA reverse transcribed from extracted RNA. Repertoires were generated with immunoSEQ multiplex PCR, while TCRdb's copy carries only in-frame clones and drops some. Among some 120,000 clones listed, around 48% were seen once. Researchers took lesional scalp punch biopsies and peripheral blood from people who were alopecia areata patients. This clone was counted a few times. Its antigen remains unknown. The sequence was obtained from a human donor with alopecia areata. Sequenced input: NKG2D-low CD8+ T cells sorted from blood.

The CDR3 nucleotides are TGCAGCGTTGAATGGGGACGGCAAGGCGAGCAGTACTTC. It is translated as CSVEWGRQGEQYF. The chain is built from TRBV29-1 and TRBJ2-7, with D tentatively TRBD1 or TRBD2 (5 bases each). The ends were cut back, 2 bases at V and 6 bases at J, with 14 bases in the middle. The germline gives CDR1 SQVTM, CDR2 ANQGSEA. The CDR3 is made up of 13 amino acids.